These T cell receptor beta chains were read from a single sample in a study of PD-L1 blockade in urothelial cancer. Sequencing used immunoSEQ multiplex PCR; TCRdb keeps in-frame clones, though not all of them. Of about 79,000 clones in the sample, around four fifths are singletons; the top ten hold under 8.5%. Sequencing used PBMCs, obtained around atezolizumab (anti-PD-L1) treatment. All receptors come from a man aged 35 to 55 with urothelial cancer. The CDR3 runs from the conserved cysteine through the conserved F or W. The order of the fields is clone size, CDR3 length, J gene, D gene, V gene, CDR3 DNA, CDR3 protein. D genes are given only for firm matches. Size is omitted from some rows. Given values are once, few, many or a class for expanded clones.

clone size: NA; CDR3 length: 13; J gene: TRBJ2-5; D gene: NA; V gene: TRBV19; CDR3 DNA: TGTGCCAGTAGACGTGAGGGTCAAGAGACCCAGTACTTC; CDR3 protein: CASRREGQETQYF
clone size: NA; CDR3 length: 15; J gene: TRBJ2-7; D gene: TRBD1; V gene: TRBV6-5; CDR3 DNA: TGTGCCAGCAGTTACTCGACAGGGGCCGGGGGCGAGCAGTACTTC; CDR3 protein: CASSYSTGAGGEQYF
clone size: NA; CDR3 length: 16; J gene: TRBJ2-5; D gene: NA; V gene: TRBV4-1; CDR3 DNA: TGCGCCAGCAGCCATGTAGACAGGTCTGTTAGAGAGACCCAGTACTTC; CDR3 protein: CASSHVDRSVRETQYF
clone size: NA; CDR3 length: 18; J gene: TRBJ2-2; D gene: TRBD2; V gene: TRBV11-1; CDR3 DNA: TGTGCCAGCAGCTGGGGACTAGCGGGTGCGTTGTCGACCGGGGAGCTGTTTTTT; CDR3 protein: CASSWGLAGALSTGELFF
clone size: NA; CDR3 length: 15; J gene: TRBJ1-4; D gene: NA; V gene: TRBV19; CDR3 DNA: TGTGCCAGTAGTCCCCAGGTGGGCACTAATGAAAAACTGTTTTTT; CDR3 protein: CASSPQVGTNEKLFF
clone size: NA; CDR3 length: 15; J gene: TRBJ2-2; D gene: NA; V gene: TRBV9; CDR3 DNA: TGTGCCAGCAGCGTAGCCTCCACTTTTACCGGGGAGCTGTTTTTT; CDR3 protein: CASSVASTFTGELFF
clone size: NA; CDR3 length: 15; J gene: TRBJ2-2; D gene: TRBD2; V gene: TRBV6-5; CDR3 DNA: TGTGCCAGCAGTCGGACTAGCGGGAGCACCGGGGAGCTGTTTTTT; CDR3 protein: CASSRTSGSTGELFF
clone size: few; CDR3 length: 13; J gene: TRBJ1-2; D gene: NA; V gene: TRBV30; CDR3 DNA: TGTGCCTGGAGTGTTCGAGGGCTCTATGGCTACACCTTC; CDR3 protein: CAWSVRGLYGYTF
clone size: NA; CDR3 length: 15; J gene: TRBJ1-2; D gene: NA; V gene: TRBV6-1; CDR3 DNA: TGTGCCAGCAGTTTAGCAGACAGCTCCAACTATGGCTACACCTTC; CDR3 protein: CASSLADSSNYGYTF
clone size: NA; CDR3 length: 15; J gene: TRBJ2-5; D gene: NA; V gene: TRBV7-9; CDR3 DNA: TGTGCCAGCAGCTTAACAGGTGGGATACAAGAGACCCAGTACTTC; CDR3 protein: CASSLTGGIQETQYF
clone size: NA; CDR3 length: 16; J gene: TRBJ1-3; D gene: NA; V gene: TRBV6-5; CDR3 DNA: TGTGCCAGCAGTTACTCGGTCCCGGGGTCTGGAAACACCATATATTTT; CDR3 protein: CASSYSVPGSGNTIYF
clone size: NA; CDR3 length: 15; J gene: TRBJ2-1; D gene: TRBD2; V gene: TRBV10-2; CDR3 DNA: TGCGCCAGCAGAGCCGGGACTAGCGGGAGAAATGAGCAGTTCTTC; CDR3 protein: CASRAGTSGRNEQFF
clone size: NA; CDR3 length: 14; J gene: TRBJ2-1; D gene: NA; V gene: TRBV28; CDR3 DNA: TGTGCCAGCCGCCCCCGCGGGGACTACAATGAGCAGTTCTTC; CDR3 protein: CASRPRGDYNEQFF
clone size: NA; CDR3 length: 15; J gene: TRBJ2-1; D gene: TRBD2; V gene: TRBV28; CDR3 DNA: TGTGCCAGCAGCTTTCTAGCGGGAGTTCGGAATGAGCAGTTCTTC; CDR3 protein: CASSFLAGVRNEQFF
clone size: NA; CDR3 length: 16; J gene: TRBJ2-1; D gene: TRBD2; V gene: TRBV19; CDR3 DNA: TGTGCCAGTAGTGGCGGACGGGAGGGGACCTACAATGAGCAGTTCTTC; CDR3 protein: CASSGGREGTYNEQFF
clone size: NA; CDR3 length: 16; J gene: TRBJ1-5; D gene: NA; V gene: TRBV7-2; CDR3 DNA: TGTGCCAGCAGCTTAGGAGGAGTAGGAGTCAATCAGCCCCAGCATTTT; CDR3 protein: CASSLGGVGVNQPQHF
clone size: NA; CDR3 length: 14; J gene: TRBJ1-2; D gene: TRBD1; V gene: TRBV29-1; CDR3 DNA: TGCAGCGTCGCATACGGACAGGGGGGCTATGGCTACACCTTC; CDR3 protein: CSVAYGQGGYGYTF
clone size: NA; CDR3 length: 14; J gene: TRBJ1-1; D gene: NA; V gene: TRBV25-1; CDR3 DNA: TGTGCCAGCAGGGTAGGAGGGGAAAACACTGAAGCTTTCTTT; CDR3 protein: CASRVGGENTEAFF
clone size: NA; CDR3 length: 12; J gene: TRBJ2-1; D gene: NA; V gene: TRBV19; CDR3 DNA: TGTGCCAGTAATACAGGGAGTGGTGAGCAGTTCTTC; CDR3 protein: CASNTGSGEQFF
clone size: NA; CDR3 length: 15; J gene: TRBJ2-7; D gene: TRBD2; V gene: TRBV7-3; CDR3 DNA: TGTGCCAGCAGCTTAACGGGACTAGCGGGCTACGAGCAGTACTTC; CDR3 protein: CASSLTGLAGYEQYF
clone size: NA; CDR3 length: 15; J gene: TRBJ2-3; D gene: TRBD1; V gene: TRBV9; CDR3 DNA: TGTGCCAGCAGCGTAGGGGGACAGGGCACAGATACGCAGTATTTT; CDR3 protein: CASSVGGQGTDTQYF
clone size: NA; CDR3 length: 15; J gene: TRBJ2-1; D gene: NA; V gene: TRBV5-6; CDR3 DNA: TGTGCCAGCAGCTTGGCCGGGGGGCCTGACAATGAGCAGTTCTTC; CDR3 protein: CASSLAGGPDNEQFF
clone size: NA; CDR3 length: 13; J gene: TRBJ2-2; D gene: NA; V gene: TRBV5-1; CDR3 DNA: TGCGCCAGCAGCTCTCCCCCTACCGGGGAGCTGTTTTTT; CDR3 protein: CASSSPPTGELFF
clone size: NA; CDR3 length: 11; J gene: TRBJ2-7; D gene: NA; V gene: TRBV2; CDR3 DNA: TGTGCCAGCAGTGACGGCTACGAGCAGTACTTC; CDR3 protein: CASSDGYEQYF
clone size: NA; CDR3 length: 15; J gene: TRBJ2-1; D gene: NA; V gene: TRBV7-3; CDR3 DNA: TGTGCCAGCAGCTTAAACGGCGGGTCCTACAATGAGCAGTTCTTC; CDR3 protein: CASSLNGGSYNEQFF
clone size: NA; CDR3 length: 13; J gene: TRBJ2-7; D gene: NA; V gene: TRBV27; CDR3 DNA: TGTGCCAGCAGTTTTCCGGGGTCCTACGAGCAGTACTTC; CDR3 protein: CASSFPGSYEQYF
clone size: NA; CDR3 length: 14; J gene: TRBJ1-2; D gene: NA; V gene: TRBV19; CDR3 DNA: TGTGCCACCGCAGGGAAACAGGGTACCTATGGCTACACCTTC; CDR3 protein: CATAGKQGTYGYTF
clone size: NA; CDR3 length: 14; J gene: TRBJ2-7; D gene: TRBD1; V gene: TRBV7-2; CDR3 DNA: TGTGCCAGCAGCTTAGGGGGACAGGGCTACGAGCAGTACTTC; CDR3 protein: CASSLGGQGYEQYF
clone size: NA; CDR3 length: 12; J gene: TRBJ1-4; D gene: NA; V gene: TRBV7-9; CDR3 DNA: TGTGCCAGCAGCTTATGGAGGGGTTATATGTTTTTT; CDR3 protein: CASSLWRGYMFF
clone size: NA; CDR3 length: 13; J gene: TRBJ2-1; D gene: TRBD1; V gene: TRBV29-1; CDR3 DNA: TGCAGCGTTACAGGGGGGCAGTCCAATGAGCAGTTCTTC; CDR3 protein: CSVTGGQSNEQFF
clone size: NA; CDR3 length: 14; J gene: TRBJ2-7; D gene: TRBD2; V gene: TRBV7-9; CDR3 DNA: TGTGCCAGCAGCTTACTAGCGGGAGAGATGGTGCAGTACTTC; CDR3 protein: CASSLLAGEMVQYF
clone size: NA; CDR3 length: 17; J gene: TRBJ2-1; D gene: TRBD2; V gene: TRBV4-1; CDR3 DNA: TGCGCCAGCAGCCTCCGGACTAGCGGGAGGGTAGGTAATGAGCAGTTCTTC; CDR3 protein: CASSLRTSGRVGNEQFF
clone size: NA; CDR3 length: 16; J gene: TRBJ2-1; D gene: TRBD2; V gene: TRBV9; CDR3 DNA: TGTGCCAGCAGCGTAGCCGCTAGCGGGAGAGACAATGAGCAGTTCTTC; CDR3 protein: CASSVAASGRDNEQFF
clone size: NA; CDR3 length: 15; J gene: TRBJ1-3; D gene: NA; V gene: TRBV7-2; CDR3 DNA: TGTGCCAGCAGCTCGCCCGGGGGAGATTCAAACACCATATATTTT; CDR3 protein: CASSSPGGDSNTIYF
clone size: NA; CDR3 length: 13; J gene: TRBJ2-7; D gene: NA; V gene: TRBV10-3; CDR3 DNA: TGTGCCATCAGCAAGGACTATAGCTACGAGCAGTACTTC; CDR3 protein: CAISKDYSYEQYF
clone size: NA; CDR3 length: 13; J gene: TRBJ1-1; D gene: NA; V gene: TRBV14; CDR3 DNA: TGTGCCAGCAGCATTTCGGGGAGGCCTGAAGCTTTCTTT; CDR3 protein: CASSISGRPEAFF
clone size: once; CDR3 length: 15; J gene: TRBJ2-2; D gene: NA; V gene: TRBV15; CDR3 DNA: TGTGCCACCAGCAGTCCAACAGGGCGGACCGGGGAGCTGTTTTTT; CDR3 protein: CATSSPTGRTGELFF
clone size: NA; CDR3 length: 13; J gene: TRBJ1-5; D gene: NA; V gene: TRBV7-9; CDR3 DNA: TGTGCCAGCAGCTTAGGGTTAGCCCAGCCCCAGCATTTT; CDR3 protein: CASSLGLAQPQHF
clone size: NA; CDR3 length: 14; J gene: TRBJ2-2; D gene: TRBD2; V gene: TRBV10-1; CDR3 DNA: TGCGCCAGCAAGCCGGGACTAAACACCGGGGAGCTGTTTTTT; CDR3 protein: CASKPGLNTGELFF
clone size: NA; CDR3 length: 13; J gene: TRBJ2-3; D gene: TRBD1; V gene: TRBV5-1; CDR3 DNA: TGCGCCAGCAGCTTGGGCGAGGGACAGCTGCAGTATTTT; CDR3 protein: CASSLGEGQLQYF
clone size: NA; CDR3 length: 15; J gene: TRBJ2-1; D gene: TRBD2; V gene: TRBV19; CDR3 DNA: TGTGCCAGTAGCGGACTAGCGGGAGGGCAAAATGAGCAGTTCTTC; CDR3 protein: CASSGLAGGQNEQFF
clone size: NA; CDR3 length: 15; J gene: TRBJ2-1; D gene: TRBD1; V gene: TRBV15; CDR3 DNA: TGTGCCACCAGCAGCCGGGACAGGGGATACAATGAGCAGTTCTTC; CDR3 protein: CATSSRDRGYNEQFF
clone size: NA; CDR3 length: 11; J gene: TRBJ2-1; D gene: TRBD2; V gene: TRBV20-1; CDR3 DNA: TGCAGTGGGGCGGGAGGGGGTGAGCAGTTCTTC; CDR3 protein: CSGAGGGEQFF
clone size: once; CDR3 length: 13; J gene: TRBJ2-1; D gene: NA; V gene: TRBV6-4; CDR3 DNA: TGTGCCAGCAGCGTAACAGGGAACAATGAGCAGTTCTTC; CDR3 protein: CASSVTGNNEQFF
clone size: NA; CDR3 length: 12; J gene: TRBJ2-3; D gene: NA; V gene: TRBV5-4; CDR3 DNA: TGTGCCAGCAGCTTGTCTTCCGATACGCAGTATTTT; CDR3 protein: CASSLSSDTQYF
clone size: NA; CDR3 length: 19; J gene: TRBJ2-6; D gene: NA; V gene: TRBV19; CDR3 DNA: TGTGCCAGTAGTACGAAGACAGGTCTTCGAGCTACTGGGGCCAACGTCCTGACTTTC; CDR3 protein: CASSTKTGLRATGANVLTF
clone size: NA; CDR3 length: 18; J gene: TRBJ1-5; D gene: TRBD1; V gene: TRBV6-1; CDR3 DNA: TGTGCCAGCAGTGAAGCTATTTCGGGCAGGGGGGGCAATCAGCCCCAGCATTTT; CDR3 protein: CASSEAISGRGGNQPQHF
clone size: NA; CDR3 length: 14; J gene: TRBJ2-7; D gene: TRBD2; V gene: TRBV7-2; CDR3 DNA: TGTGCCAGCAGCTTCCTAGCGGGAGGCAGCGAGCAGTACTTC; CDR3 protein: CASSFLAGGSEQYF
clone size: NA; CDR3 length: 15; J gene: TRBJ2-7; D gene: NA; V gene: TRBV21-1; CDR3 DNA: TGTGCCAGCAGCAAAGACGCGAGGACACCTTACGAGCAGTACTTC; CDR3 protein: CASSKDARTPYEQYF
clone size: NA; CDR3 length: 15; J gene: TRBJ2-7; D gene: TRBD1; V gene: TRBV4-2; CDR3 DNA: TGTGCCAGCAGCCAAGGAGGGGGCGGTCGTTACGAGCAGTACTTC; CDR3 protein: CASSQGGGGRYEQYF
clone size: NA; CDR3 length: 15; J gene: TRBJ1-2; D gene: TRBD1; V gene: TRBV6-5; CDR3 DNA: TGTGCCAGCAGTCCAAACAGGGGTCCCCTAGGGGGCTACACCTTC; CDR3 protein: CASSPNRGPLGGYTF
clone size: NA; CDR3 length: 17; J gene: TRBJ1-2; D gene: TRBD1; V gene: TRBV28; CDR3 DNA: TGTGCCAGCAGTTCCTCTTCCAGGACAGGGGGCGTCTATGGCTACACCTTC; CDR3 protein: CASSSSSRTGGVYGYTF
clone size: NA; CDR3 length: 13; J gene: TRBJ2-3; D gene: NA; V gene: TRBV4-1; CDR3 DNA: TGCGCCAGCAGCCTCCCTAGCGCAGATACGCAGTATTTT; CDR3 protein: CASSLPSADTQYF
clone size: NA; CDR3 length: 14; J gene: TRBJ1-1; D gene: NA; V gene: TRBV7-2; CDR3 DNA: TGTGCCAGCAGCTTAGTAGGGAGCCCCACTGAAGCTTTCTTT; CDR3 protein: CASSLVGSPTEAFF